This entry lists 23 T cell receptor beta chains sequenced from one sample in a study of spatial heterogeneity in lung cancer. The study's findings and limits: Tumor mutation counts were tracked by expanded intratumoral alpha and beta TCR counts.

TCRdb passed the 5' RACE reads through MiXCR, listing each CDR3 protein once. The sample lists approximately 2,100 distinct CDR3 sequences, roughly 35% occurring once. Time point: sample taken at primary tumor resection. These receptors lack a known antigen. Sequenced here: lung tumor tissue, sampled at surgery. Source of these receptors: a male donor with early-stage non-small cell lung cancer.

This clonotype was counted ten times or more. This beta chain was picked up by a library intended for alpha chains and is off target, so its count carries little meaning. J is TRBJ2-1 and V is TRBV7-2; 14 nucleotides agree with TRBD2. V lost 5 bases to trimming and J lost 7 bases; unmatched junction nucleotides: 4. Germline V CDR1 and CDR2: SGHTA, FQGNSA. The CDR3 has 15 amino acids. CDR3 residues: CASSQGLAGGNEQFF. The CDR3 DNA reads TGTGCCAGCAGCCAAGGACTAGCGGGAGGTAATGAGCAGTTCTTC.

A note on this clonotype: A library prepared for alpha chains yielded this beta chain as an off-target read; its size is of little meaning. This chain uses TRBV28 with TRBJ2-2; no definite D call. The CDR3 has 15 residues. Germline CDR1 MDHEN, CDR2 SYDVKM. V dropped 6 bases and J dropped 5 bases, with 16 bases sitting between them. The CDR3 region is CASRPGLAPTGELFF. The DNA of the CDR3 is TGTGCCAGCAGGCCTGGTCTCGCCCCTACCGGGGAGCTGTTTTTT.

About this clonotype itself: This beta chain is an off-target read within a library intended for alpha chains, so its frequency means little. Written as DNA, the CDR3 is TGTGCCAGCAGCCGGGACTCGAACACCGGGGAGCTGTTTTTT. Its protein product is CASSRDSNTGELFF. The chain carries TRBV12-3 or TRBV12-4 and TRBJ2-2; perhaps TRBD2 as D (6 bases). V lost 6 bases to trimming and J lost 0 bases, with 8 bases between them. The CDR3 extends over 14 amino acids.

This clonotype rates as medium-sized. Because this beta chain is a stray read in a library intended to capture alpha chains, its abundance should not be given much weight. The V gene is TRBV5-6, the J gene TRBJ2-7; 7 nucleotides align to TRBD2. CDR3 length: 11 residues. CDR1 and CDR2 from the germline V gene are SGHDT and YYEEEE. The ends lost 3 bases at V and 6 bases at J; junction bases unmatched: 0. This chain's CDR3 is CASSWGGEQYF. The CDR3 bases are TGTGCCAGCAGCTGGGGGGGCGAGCAGTACTTC.

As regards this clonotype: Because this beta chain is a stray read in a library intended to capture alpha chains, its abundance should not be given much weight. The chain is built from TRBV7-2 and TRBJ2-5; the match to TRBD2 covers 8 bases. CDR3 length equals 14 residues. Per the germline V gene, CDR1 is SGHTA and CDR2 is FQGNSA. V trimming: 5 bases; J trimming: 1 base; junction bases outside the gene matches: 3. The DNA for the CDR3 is TGTGCCAGCAGCACGGGGGGGGGCCAAGAGACCCAGTACTTC. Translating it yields CASSTGGGQETQYF.

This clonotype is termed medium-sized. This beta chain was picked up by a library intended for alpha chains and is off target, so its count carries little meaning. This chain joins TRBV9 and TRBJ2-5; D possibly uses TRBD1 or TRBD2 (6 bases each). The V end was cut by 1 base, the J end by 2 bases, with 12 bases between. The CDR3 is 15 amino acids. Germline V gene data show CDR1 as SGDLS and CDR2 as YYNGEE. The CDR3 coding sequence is TGTGCCAGCAGCGTAATGGGGGGCACTCAAGAGACCCAGTACTTC. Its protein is CASSVMGGTQETQYF.

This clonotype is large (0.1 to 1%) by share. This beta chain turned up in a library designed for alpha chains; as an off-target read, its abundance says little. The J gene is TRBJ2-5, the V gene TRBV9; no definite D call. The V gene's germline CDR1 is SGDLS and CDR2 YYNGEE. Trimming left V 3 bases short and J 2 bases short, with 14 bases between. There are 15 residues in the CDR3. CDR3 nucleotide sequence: TGTGCCAGCAGCGCCGAAGGGATAACACAAGAGACCCAGTACTTC. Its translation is CASSAEGITQETQYF.

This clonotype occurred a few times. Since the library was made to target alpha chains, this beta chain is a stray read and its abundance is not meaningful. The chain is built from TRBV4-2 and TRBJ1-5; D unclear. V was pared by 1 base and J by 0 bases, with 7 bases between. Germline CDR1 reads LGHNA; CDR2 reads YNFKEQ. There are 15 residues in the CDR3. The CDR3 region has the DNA TGTGCCAGCAGCCAAGTGGCCGATAGCAATCAGCCCCAGCATTTT. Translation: CASSQVADSNQPQHF.

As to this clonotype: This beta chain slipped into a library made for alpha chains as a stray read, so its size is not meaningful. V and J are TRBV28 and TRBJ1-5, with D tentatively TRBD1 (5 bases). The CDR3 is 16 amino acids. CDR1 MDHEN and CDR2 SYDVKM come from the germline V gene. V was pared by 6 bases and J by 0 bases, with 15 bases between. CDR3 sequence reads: CASSGGVGGSNQPQHF. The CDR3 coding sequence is TGTGCCAGCAGCGGGGGGGTCGGCGGTAGCAATCAGCCCCAGCATTTT.

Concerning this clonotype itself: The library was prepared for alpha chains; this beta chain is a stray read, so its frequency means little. DNA of the CDR3: TGTGCCAGCAGCAAGTACACAGTCAATGAGCAGTTCTTC. Amino acids: CASSKYTVNEQFF. The chain combines TRBV21-1 with TRBJ2-1. TRBV21-1 corresponds to a pseudogene. This CDR3 has 13 residues.

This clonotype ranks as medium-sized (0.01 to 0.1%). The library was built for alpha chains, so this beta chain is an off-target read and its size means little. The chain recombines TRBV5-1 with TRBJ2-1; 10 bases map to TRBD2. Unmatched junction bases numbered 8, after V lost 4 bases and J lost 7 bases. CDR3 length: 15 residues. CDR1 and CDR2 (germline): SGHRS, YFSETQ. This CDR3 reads CASSPLAGVGNEQFF. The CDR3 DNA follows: TGCGCCAGCAGCCCCCTAGCGGGAGTGGGGAATGAGCAGTTCTTC.

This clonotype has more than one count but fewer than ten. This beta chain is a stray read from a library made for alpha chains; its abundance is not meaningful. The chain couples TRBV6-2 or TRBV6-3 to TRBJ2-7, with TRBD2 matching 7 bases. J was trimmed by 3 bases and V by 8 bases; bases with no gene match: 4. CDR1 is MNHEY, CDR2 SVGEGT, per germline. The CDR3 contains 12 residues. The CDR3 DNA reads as TGTGCCAGCGGCGGGGGACTCTACGAGCAGTACTTC. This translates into CASGGGLYEQYF.

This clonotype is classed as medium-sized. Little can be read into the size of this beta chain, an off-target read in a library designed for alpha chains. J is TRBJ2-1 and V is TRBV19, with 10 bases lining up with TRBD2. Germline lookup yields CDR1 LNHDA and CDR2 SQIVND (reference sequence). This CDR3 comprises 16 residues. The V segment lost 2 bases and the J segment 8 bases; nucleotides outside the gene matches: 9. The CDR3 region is CASSISRSSGGYEQFF. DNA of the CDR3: TGTGCCAGTAGTATATCACGCTCTAGCGGGGGTTATGAGCAGTTCTTC.

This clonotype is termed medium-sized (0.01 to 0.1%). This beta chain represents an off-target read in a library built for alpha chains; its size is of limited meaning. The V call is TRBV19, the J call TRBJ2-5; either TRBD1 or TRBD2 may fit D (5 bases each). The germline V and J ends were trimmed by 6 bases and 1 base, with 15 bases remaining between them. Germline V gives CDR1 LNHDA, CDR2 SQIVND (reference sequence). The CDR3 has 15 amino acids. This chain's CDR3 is CASRLHRDGQETQYF. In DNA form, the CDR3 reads TGTGCCAGTAGATTACACCGGGACGGCCAAGAGACCCAGTACTTC.

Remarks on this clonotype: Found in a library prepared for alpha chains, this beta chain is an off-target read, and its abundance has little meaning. The CDR3 region is CASSPERTDTQYF. The CDR3 bases are TGCGCCAGCAGCCCCGAAAGGACAGATACGCAGTATTTT. The genes are TRBV5-1 and TRBJ2-3; D is uncertain. Germline-derived CDR1 and CDR2 are SGHRS and YFSETQ. Trimming took off 4 bases at V and 3 bases at J, with 9 bases between the two ends. This CDR3 contains 13 residues.

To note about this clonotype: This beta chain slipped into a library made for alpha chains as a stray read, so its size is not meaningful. DNA for the CDR3: TGCAGCGCCCGCCACGGCGGGATGGTTCAGTTCTTC. Translation: CSARHGGMVQFF. This chain links TRBV29-1 with TRBJ2-1, with D possibly TRBD2 on 6 matching bases. The V end was cut by 7 bases, the J end by 13 bases, with 20 bases between. The CDR3 is 12 amino acids. The germline gives CDR1 SQVTM, CDR2 ANQGSEA.

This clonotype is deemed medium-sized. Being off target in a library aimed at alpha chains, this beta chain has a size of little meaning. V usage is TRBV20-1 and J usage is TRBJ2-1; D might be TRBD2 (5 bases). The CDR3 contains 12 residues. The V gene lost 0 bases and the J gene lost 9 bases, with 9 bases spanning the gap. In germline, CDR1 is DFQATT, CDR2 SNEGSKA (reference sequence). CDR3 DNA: TGCAGTGCTAGAGAGGCCCGGGGTGAGCAGTTCTTC. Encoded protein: CSAREARGEQFF.

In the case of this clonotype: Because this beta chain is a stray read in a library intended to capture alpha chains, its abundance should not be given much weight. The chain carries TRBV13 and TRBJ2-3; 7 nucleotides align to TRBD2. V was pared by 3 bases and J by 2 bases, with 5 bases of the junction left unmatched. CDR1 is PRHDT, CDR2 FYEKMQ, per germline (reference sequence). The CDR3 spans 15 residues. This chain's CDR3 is CASSFYGGVTDTQYF. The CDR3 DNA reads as TGTGCCAGCAGCTTCTATGGGGGGGTCACAGATACGCAGTATTTT. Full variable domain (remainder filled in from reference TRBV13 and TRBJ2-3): AAGVIQSPRHLIKEKRETATLKCYPIPRHDTVYWYQQGPGQDPQFLISFYEKMQSDKGSIPDRFSAQQFSDYHSELNMSSLELGDSALYFCASSFYGGVTDTQYFGPGTRLTVL.

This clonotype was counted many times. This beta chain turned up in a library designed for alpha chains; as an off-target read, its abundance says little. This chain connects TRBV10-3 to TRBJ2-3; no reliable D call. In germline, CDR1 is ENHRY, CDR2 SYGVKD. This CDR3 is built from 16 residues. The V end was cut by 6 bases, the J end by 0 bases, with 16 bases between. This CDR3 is CAISGGPQPSTDTQYF. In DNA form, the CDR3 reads TGTGCCATCAGCGGCGGACCGCAGCCTAGCACAGATACGCAGTATTTT.

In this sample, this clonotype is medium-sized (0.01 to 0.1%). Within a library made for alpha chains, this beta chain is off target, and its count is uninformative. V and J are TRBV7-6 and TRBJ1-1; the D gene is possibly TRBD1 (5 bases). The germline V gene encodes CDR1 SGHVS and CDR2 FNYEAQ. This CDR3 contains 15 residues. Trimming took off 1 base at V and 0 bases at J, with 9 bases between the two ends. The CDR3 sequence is CASSLGQGMNTEAFF. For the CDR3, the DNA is TGTGCCAGCAGCTTAGGGCAGGGAATGAACACTGAAGCTTTCTTT. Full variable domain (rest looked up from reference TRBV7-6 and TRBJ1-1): GAGVSQSPRYKVTKRGQDVALRCDPISGHVSLYWYRQALGQGPEFLTYFNYEAQQDKSGLPNDRFSAERPEGSISTLTIQRTEQRDSAMYRCASSLGQGMNTEAFFGQGTRLTVV.

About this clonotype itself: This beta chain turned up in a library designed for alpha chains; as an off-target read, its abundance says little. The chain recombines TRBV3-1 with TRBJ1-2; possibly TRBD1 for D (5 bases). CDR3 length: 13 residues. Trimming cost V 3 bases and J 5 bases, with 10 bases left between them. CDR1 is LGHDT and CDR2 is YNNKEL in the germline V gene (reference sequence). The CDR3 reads CASSQGRPYGYTF. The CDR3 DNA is TGTGCCAGCAGCCAGGGGCGGCCGTATGGCTACACCTTC.

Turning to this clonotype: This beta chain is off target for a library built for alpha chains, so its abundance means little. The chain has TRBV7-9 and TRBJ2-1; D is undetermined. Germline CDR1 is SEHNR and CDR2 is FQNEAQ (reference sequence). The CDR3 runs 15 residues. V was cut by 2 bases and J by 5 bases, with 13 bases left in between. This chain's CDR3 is CASSLFVDTDNEQFF. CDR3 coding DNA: TGTGCCAGCAGCTTATTCGTTGATACCGACAATGAGCAGTTCTTC. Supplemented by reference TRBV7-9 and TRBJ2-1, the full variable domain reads DTGVSQNPRHKITKRGQNVTFRCDPISEHNRLYWYRQTLGQGPEFLTYFQNEAQLEKSRLLSDRFSAERPKGSFSTLEIQRTEQGDSAMYLCASSLFVDTDNEQFFGPGTRLTVL.

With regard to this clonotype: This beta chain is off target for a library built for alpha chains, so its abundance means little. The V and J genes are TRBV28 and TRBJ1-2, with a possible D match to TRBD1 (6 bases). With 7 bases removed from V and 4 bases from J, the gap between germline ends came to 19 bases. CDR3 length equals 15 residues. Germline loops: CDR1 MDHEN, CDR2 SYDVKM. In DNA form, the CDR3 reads TGTGCCAGCATCTTTCACCGAACGACAGGCTATGGCTACACCTTC. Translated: CASIFHRTTGYGYTF.